Listed below are T cell receptor beta chains from one sample, sequenced in a study of blood T cell repertoires in COVID-19. The repertoire was sequenced with immunoSEQ multiplex PCR; TCRdb's copy has only in-frame clones and lacks some. Here the sample spans about 68,000 clones, roughly nine tenths being singletons. The sequencing input was peripheral blood. The receptor source for this set is a man in his forties with COVID-19, enrolled during active disease. CDR3s include the opening cysteine and the closing phenylalanine or tryptophan. The D gene is left open where the match is weak. Some rows mark clone size as missing; the rest say once, few, many or name a class of expanded clone.

length | J | size | V | D | DNA | CDR3
16 | TRBJ2-1 | NA | TRBV5-4 | TRBD2 | TGTGCCAGCAGCGGCGGGACTAGCGGGGGGTACAATGAGCAGTTCTTC | CASSGGTSGGYNEQFF
17 | TRBJ1-5 | NA | TRBV18 | TRBD1 | TGTGCCAGCTCACCGTCTCAGGGGGCCGAGGGAAATCAGCCCCAGCATTTT | CASSPSQGAEGNQPQHF
15 | TRBJ1-1 | NA | TRBV11-2 | NA | TGTGCCAGCAGCCCAATGGGCCCTCCGAACACTGAAGCTTTCTTT | CASSPMGPPNTEAFF
13 | TRBJ1-1 | once | TRBV2 | NA | TGTGCCAGCAGCCAGGGGCCCCCCACTGAAGCTTTCTTT | CASSQGPPTEAFF
15 | TRBJ2-1 | NA | TRBV5-1 | TRBD2 | TGCGCCAGCAGCCCGTCCCTGGCGGGGGTGAATGAGCAGTTCTTC | CASSPSLAGVNEQFF
14 | TRBJ1-1 | NA | TRBV5-1 | NA | TGCGCCAGCAGCATACGGGACAAGAACACTGAAGCTTTCTTT | CASSIRDKNTEAFF
16 | TRBJ1-1 | NA | TRBV28 | TRBD1 | TGTGCCAGCAGTTCTACCCCCGGGACAGGGAAGATTGAAGCTTTCTTT | CASSSTPGTGKIEAFF
16 | TRBJ2-6 | NA | TRBV5-6 | NA | TGTGCCAGCAGCTTGTTAACAGCCTCTGGGGCCAACGTCCTGACTTTC | CASSLLTASGANVLTF
15 | TRBJ1-5 | NA | TRBV24-1 | NA | TGTGCCACCAGTGATTCCAGGGTCCTTAATCAGCCCCAGCATTTT | CATSDSRVLNQPQHF
15 | TRBJ2-1 | NA | TRBV5-6 | TRBD1 | TGTGCCAGCAGCTGGACAGGTGAAGTTTACAATGAGCAGTTCTTC | CASSWTGEVYNEQFF
14 | TRBJ2-7 | NA | TRBV11-1 | NA | TGTGCCAGCAGCTTGCAGAAAAGCTCCTACGAGCAGTACTTC | CASSLQKSSYEQYF
15 | TRBJ1-1 | once | TRBV11-1 | TRBD1 | TGTGCCAGCAGCCCCACGGGACAGGGCGACACTGAAGCTTTCTTT | CASSPTGQGDTEAFF
17 | TRBJ1-3 | NA | TRBV21-1 | NA | TGTGCCAGCATCATGAGGAACCGGCCCCGCTCTGGAAACACCATATATTTT | CASIMRNRPRSGNTIYF
11 | TRBJ1-2 | NA | TRBV28 | TRBD1 | TGTGCCACCACAGGGGTTCTTGGCTACACCTTC | CATTGVLGYTF
16 | TRBJ2-7 | NA | TRBV18 | NA | TGTGCCAGCTCGCCTCTGGCAGGGGAGGGTGCCTACGAGCAGTACTTC | CASSPLAGEGAYEQYF
17 | TRBJ2-3 | NA | TRBV10-1 | TRBD2 | TGCGCCAGCAGTGAGTCGAAGCGGGGGGCATTCACAGATACGCAGTATTTT | CASSESKRGAFTDTQYF
13 | TRBJ2-7 | NA | TRBV15 | NA | TGTGCCACCTCCACAGGGAGCGCCTACGAGCAGTACTTC | CATSTGSAYEQYF
15 | TRBJ1-4 | NA | TRBV10-3 | TRBD1 | TGTGCCATCAGCCTACAGGGGGCGCCTAATGAAAAACTGTTTTTT | CAISLQGAPNEKLFF
14 | TRBJ1-2 | NA | TRBV6-5 | NA | TGTGCCAGCAGCAGGGACACCCCTCACTATGGCTACACCTTC | CASSRDTPHYGYTF
13 | TRBJ2-2 | NA | TRBV7-9 | TRBD2 | TGTGCCAGCAGCCCCCGGGGGGACGGGGAGCTGTTTTTT | CASSPRGDGELFF
16 | TRBJ1-5 | NA | TRBV2 | TRBD1 | TGTGCCAGCAGCTCCAATTCGGACAGGGTGGGTCAGCCCCAGCATTTT | CASSSNSDRVGQPQHF
12 | TRBJ1-1 | once | TRBV7-9 | NA | TGTGCCAGCAGCGGTCTTGGGGAGCAAGCTTTCTTT | CASSGLGEQAFF
15 | TRBJ1-6 | NA | TRBV4-1 | NA | TGCGCCAGCAGCCAAGAATGGAGTCAGTCGCGACCCCTCCACTTT | CASSQEWSQSRPLHF
16 | TRBJ2-5 | NA | TRBV7-9 | TRBD1 | TGTGCCAGCAGCCCAGAATTCGGGACAGGGGAAGAGACCCAGTACTTC | CASSPEFGTGEETQYF
19 | TRBJ2-4 | once | TRBV7-2 | NA | TGTGCCAGCAGCAGGGCCGCCGACTGGCGGGGACTCCAAGGGAACATTCAGTACTTC | CASSRAADWRGLQGNIQYF
13 | TRBJ2-3 | NA | TRBV27 | NA | TGTGCCAGCAAACTAGCTAGCACAGATACGCAGTATTTT | CASKLASTDTQYF
15 | TRBJ1-6 | NA | TRBV28 | NA | TGTGCCAGCAGTTTTTTTTTGGCTGATAATTCACCCCTCCACTTT | CASSFFLADNSPLHF
15 | TRBJ1-3 | once | TRBV6-5 | NA | TGTGCCAGCATAGGTGGGGGGGCCCCTGGAAACACCATATATTTT | CASIGGGAPGNTIYF
14 | TRBJ1-1 | NA | TRBV5-1 | NA | TGCGCCAGCAGCTTGACGGGAATGAACACTGAAGCTTTCTTT | CASSLTGMNTEAFF
15 | TRBJ1-2 | NA | TRBV5-6 | NA | TGTGCCAGCAGCTCCTCCCCGACAGTTAACTATGGCTACACCTTC | CASSSSPTVNYGYTF
15 | TRBJ2-7 | NA | TRBV4-1 | TRBD2 | TGCGCCAGCAGCCAAGGACTAGCGGGAAATAACGAGCAGTACTTC | CASSQGLAGNNEQYF
15 | TRBJ1-2 | NA | TRBV6-1 | TRBD1 | TGTGCCAGCAGTGAAGGGAATCCGGGACAGTCGGGCTACACCTTC | CASSEGNPGQSGYTF
16 | TRBJ2-3 | NA | TRBV7-7 | NA | TGTGCCAGCAGCTTAAGGCCTAGCCCTAGCACAGATACGCAGTATTTT | CASSLRPSPSTDTQYF
17 | TRBJ2-6 | NA | TRBV5-1 | NA | TGCGCCAGCAGCCGGAGGGGGGGCGCGGATGGGGCCAACGTCCTGACTTTC | CASSRRGGADGANVLTF
14 | TRBJ2-3 | NA | TRBV6-2/TRBV6-3 | TRBD1 | TGTGCCAGCAGTTCCGACAGGGTGGCAGATACGCAGTATTTT | CASSSDRVADTQYF
15 | TRBJ2-7 | NA | TRBV3-1/TRBV3-2 | TRBD2 | TGTGCCAGCAGCCACCCGGGCGGGGGAGGCTACGAGCAGTACTTC | CASSHPGGGGYEQYF
11 | TRBJ2-7 | few | TRBV6-5 | NA | TGTGCCACCACGACAGGATACGAGCAGTACTTC | CATTTGYEQYF
15 | TRBJ2-3 | NA | TRBV5-1 | TRBD1 | TGCGCCAGCAGCTCCGGACAGGGTGTCACAGATACGCAGTATTTT | CASSSGQGVTDTQYF
14 | TRBJ2-5 | NA | TRBV28 | TRBD1 | TGTGCCAGCAGTTCCTCGGACAGGCAAGAGACCCAGTACTTC | CASSSSDRQETQYF
13 | TRBJ2-5 | NA | TRBV5-6 | NA | TGTGCCAGCAGCTTGCAGGGTGGAGAGACCCAGTACTTC | CASSLQGGETQYF
13 | TRBJ2-3 | NA | TRBV9 | NA | TGTGCCAGCAGCGTGAGAAGAGTAGATACGCAGTATTTT | CASSVRRVDTQYF
14 | TRBJ2-5 | NA | TRBV5-1 | TRBD2 | TGCGCCAGCAGCTGGGGAGGGACCCAAGAGACCCAGTACTTC | CASSWGGTQETQYF
16 | TRBJ2-3 | once | TRBV4-2 | TRBD2 | TGTGCCAGCACCCCGGGAGGGACTAGCGGGGCAGATACGCAGTATTTT | CASTPGGTSGADTQYF